This TCR beta chain is drawn from a study of blood T cell repertoires in COVID-19. Study background: The United States, Italy and Spain were the sources of the acute and convalescent COVID-19 samples. From T cells, B-cell-depleted T cells, or PBMCs came the material, which was cDNA or gDNA.

Per the study methods: Cell counts per sample came from amplifying reference gene primers. Using immunoSEQ multiplex PCR, the repertoire was profiled, and TCRdb retains in-frame clones only, with some absent. V and J calls and clone size follow that table, whereas D and trimming were derived from the DNA. The sample has 84,000 or so clones; around 85% are singletons. The CDR3 covers 16 residues. Germline assignment: CDR1 SGHAT and CDR2 FQNNGV. Trimming pared 2 bases from V and 6 bases from J, leaving 18 bases between. The chain is built from TRBV11-2 and TRBJ2-3; tentative D call: TRBD1 (6 bases). The source material was peripheral blood. The receptor's source is a man at least 80 years old with active or convalescent COVID-19. CDR3 sequence: CASSLLGASAGDTQYF. CDR3 coding DNA: TGTGCCAGCAGCTTATTGGGGGCCTCGGCCGGGGATACGCAGTATTTT.